The 16 T cell receptor beta chains below were found in one sample sequenced in a study of shared clonotypes between healthy human individuals. Here immunoSEQ multiplex PCR was the method, and the copy in TCRdb shows in-frame clones only, minus some. This table has over a million clones, roughly 97% appearing once. Sequencing was performed on naive CD4+ T cells sorted from blood. Subset denoted: CD45RA+ positively selected. Source of these receptors: a man aged 25 to 45 in good health.

As to this clone: This same CDR3 is encoded by further DNA sequences in the sample. J is TRBJ2-5 and V is TRBV5-4; D is unresolved. Germline CDR1 reads SGHNT; CDR2 reads YYREEE (reference sequence). V gave up 2 bases and J gave up 2 bases, with 7 bases separating them. CDR3 length equals 13 residues. CDR3 residues: CASSFAVQETQYF. For the CDR3, the DNA is TGTGCCAGCAGCTTCGCGGTTCAAGAGACCCAGTACTTC.

As for this clone: Additional DNA sequences in this sample encode the identical CDR3. This chain uses TRBV6-1 with TRBJ2-7; unclear D gene. In germline, CDR1 is MNHNS, CDR2 SASEGT. This CDR3 is 14 amino acids long. Trimming pared 1 base from V and 2 bases from J, leaving 9 bases between. The CDR3 is CASSEGGRAYEQYF. The CDR3 DNA sequence: TGTGCCAGCAGTGAAGGGGGTCGGGCCTACGAGCAGTACTTC.

V and J are TRBV30 and TRBJ1-1; D is undetermined. This CDR3 contains 12 residues. Trimming cost V 4 bases and J 6 bases, with 12 bases left between them. CDR1 is GTSNPN and CDR2 is SVGIG in the germline V gene (reference sequence). CDR3: CAWIPRVPEAFF. CDR3 DNA sequence: TGTGCCTGGATCCCGAGAGTCCCTGAAGCTTTCTTT.

With respect to this clone: Distinct nucleotide sequences in the sample also encode this CDR3. This chain connects TRBV5-4 to TRBJ2-1; the D is unclear. Between the trimmed V and J ends, which lost 0 bases and 0 bases, there was a span of 7 bases. CDR1 is SGHNT, CDR2 YYREEE, per germline (reference sequence). There are 15 residues in the CDR3. The CDR3 sequence is CASSLVSGSYNEQFF. The DNA of the CDR3 is TGTGCCAGCAGCTTGGTATCGGGCTCCTACAATGAGCAGTTCTTC.

The chain recombines TRBV7-8 with TRBJ2-6, with D perhaps assigned TRBD1 or TRBD2 (5 bases each). The CDR3 spans 15 residues. Germline V lookup: CDR1 SGHVS, CDR2 FQNEAQ. V was trimmed by 1 base and J by 4 bases, leaving 8 bases between them. The CDR3 DNA sequence: TGTGCCAGCAGCTTAGGAGGGGTCGGGGCCAACGTCCTGACTTTC. Translation gives CASSLGGVGANVLTF.

The rearrangement links TRBV30 to TRBJ1-3, with 9 nucleotides matching TRBD1. The CDR3 spans 17 residues. V lost 3 bases and J lost 0; bases outside the gene matches: 9. CDR1 GTSNPN and CDR2 SVGIG come from the germline V gene (reference sequence). The CDR3 protein is CAWRLPGQGYSGNTIYF. CDR3 in DNA: TGTGCCTGGAGGTTACCGGGACAGGGTTACTCTGGAAACACCATATATTTT.

This clone was found once. This chain connects TRBV28 to TRBJ2-3; D uncertain. This CDR3 region has 15 residues. Trimming removed 3 bases at V and 0 bases at J, with 10 bases between. Per the germline V gene, CDR1 is MDHEN and CDR2 is SYDVKM. CDR3 sequence (DNA): TGTGCCAGCAGTTTCCGGGTAGGAAGCACAGATACGCAGTATTTT. Its protein product is CASSFRVGSTDTQYF. Full variable domain (rest looked up from reference TRBV28 and TRBJ2-3): DVKVTQSSRYLVKRTGEKVFLECVQDMDHENMFWYRQDPGLGLRLIYFSYDVKMKEKGDIPEGYSVSREKKERFSLILESASTNQTSMYLCASSFRVGSTDTQYFGPGTRLTVL.

The CDR3 reads CASSLPGSNEQYF. CDR3 DNA: TGCGCCAGCAGCCTGCCGGGGTCAAACGAGCAGTACTTC. This chain joins TRBV5-1 and TRBJ2-7, with D perhaps matching TRBD2 (5 bases). The CDR3 is 13 residues long. Germline lookup yields CDR1 SGHRS and CDR2 YFSETQ. Trimming removed 4 bases at V and 5 bases at J, with 13 bases between.

The rearrangement joins TRBV5-1 to TRBJ2-1, with 7 bases that match TRBD2. Germline trimming cut 6 bases from V and 3 bases from J; bases unmatched to any gene: 9. The length of the CDR3 is 15 residues. CDR1 and CDR2 (germline): SGHRS, YFSETQ. CDR3 DNA: TGCGCCAGCACCAAGGGGCGCGGGAGCTACAATGAGCAGTTCTTC. This gives the protein CASTKGRGSYNEQFF.

The V gene is TRBV7-2, the J gene TRBJ2-1, with TRBD2 as a possible D gene (6 bases). This CDR3 spans 14 amino acids. V was shortened by 5 bases and J by 5 bases, with 13 bases between the two germline ends. Per the germline V gene, CDR1 is SGHTA and CDR2 is FQGNSA. Written as DNA, the CDR3 is TGTGCCAGCAGCCCCGGGACTGATAACAATGAGCAGTTCTTC. This gives the protein CASSPGTDNNEQFF. The variable domain in full, completed from reference TRBV7-2 and TRBJ2-1, reads GAGVSQSPSNKVTEKGKDVELRCDPISGHTALYWYRQSLGQGLEFLIYFQGNSAPDKSGLPSDRFSAERTGGSVSTLTIQRTQQEDSAVYLCASSPGTDNNEQFFGPGTRLTVL.

The chain couples TRBV6-5 to TRBJ2-7; D possibly corresponds to TRBD1 (5 bases). The CDR3 runs 16 residues. V was clipped by 2 bases and J by 4 bases, with 18 bases between them. From germline, CDR1 is MNHEY and CDR2 SVGAGI. The CDR3 protein is CASSYRRGKGAYEQYF. As DNA, the CDR3 is TGTGCCAGCAGTTACCGTAGGGGAAAAGGCGCTTACGAGCAGTACTTC.

The chain employs TRBV9 and TRBJ1-1; D is uncertain. The CDR3 has 15 residues. The ends were cut back, 4 bases at V and 0 bases at J, with 13 bases in the middle. CDR1 and CDR2 from the germline V gene are SGDLS and YYNGEE. The chain's CDR3 is CASSPLVQLNTEAFF. Written as DNA, the CDR3 is TGTGCCAGCAGCCCACTCGTCCAATTGAACACTGAAGCTTTCTTT.

Note on this clone: Distinct nucleotide sequences in the sample also encode this CDR3. J is TRBJ2-1 and V is TRBV9; no clear D. The germline V gene has CDR1 SGDLS and CDR2 YYNGEE. CDR3 length: 12 amino acids. Deletions cut 2 bases from V and 5 bases from J, with 5 bases between. The CDR3: CASSVYDNEQFF. The CDR3 DNA sequence: TGTGCCAGCAGCGTCTACGACAATGAGCAGTTCTTC.

This clone was detected only once. V is TRBV18 and J is TRBJ2-2; D is unresolved. The CDR3 has 16 residues. Germline assignment: CDR1 KGHSH and CDR2 LQKENI. V was clipped by 3 bases and J by 1 base, with 12 bases between them. The CDR3 DNA is TGTGCCAGCTCACCGAGTCCGAACCTGAACACCGGGGAGCTGTTTTTT. Encoded protein: CASSPSPNLNTGELFF.

As regards this clone: Other DNA sequences within the sample encode an identical CDR3. The chain has TRBV18 and TRBJ2-6, with D hard to call. Between the trimmed V and J ends, which lost 3 bases and 0 bases, there was a span of 9 bases. CDR1 KGHSH and CDR2 LQKENI come from the germline V gene. CDR3 length: 16 residues. CDR3 sequence: CASSPVRLSGANVLTF. The CDR3 DNA follows: TGTGCCAGCTCACCCGTCCGTCTCTCTGGGGCCAACGTCCTGACTTTC.

The V and J genes are TRBV28 and TRBJ1-5; the D is unclear. V was shortened by 4 bases and J by 2 bases, with 9 bases between the two germline ends. Germline loops: CDR1 MDHEN, CDR2 SYDVKM. The CDR3 covers 14 residues. The CDR3 DNA follows: TGTGCCAGCAGTTCCCAGCGTGGCAATCAGCCCCAGCATTTT. Its protein product is CASSSQRGNQPQHF.